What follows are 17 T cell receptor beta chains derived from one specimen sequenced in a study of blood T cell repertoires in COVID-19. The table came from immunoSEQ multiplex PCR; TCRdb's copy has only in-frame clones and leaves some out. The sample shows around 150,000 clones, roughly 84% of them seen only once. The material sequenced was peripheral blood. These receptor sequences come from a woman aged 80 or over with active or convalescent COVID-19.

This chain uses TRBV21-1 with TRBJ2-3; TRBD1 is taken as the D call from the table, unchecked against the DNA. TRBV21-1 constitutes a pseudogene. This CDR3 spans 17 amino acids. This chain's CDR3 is CASSSHREGQHTDTQYF. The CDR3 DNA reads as TGTGCCAGCAGCTCTCACAGGGAAGGGCAACACACAGATACGCAGTATTTT.

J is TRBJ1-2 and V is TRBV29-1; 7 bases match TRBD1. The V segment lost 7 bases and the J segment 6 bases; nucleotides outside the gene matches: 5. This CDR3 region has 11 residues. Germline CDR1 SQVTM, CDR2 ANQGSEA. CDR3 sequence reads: CSASQGNGYTF. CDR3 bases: TGCAGCGCGTCACAGGGGAATGGCTACACCTTC.

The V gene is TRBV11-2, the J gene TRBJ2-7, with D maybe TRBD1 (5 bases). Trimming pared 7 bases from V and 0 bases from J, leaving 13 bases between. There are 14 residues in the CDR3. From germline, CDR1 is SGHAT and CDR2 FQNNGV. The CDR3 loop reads CASTLDSLSYEQYF. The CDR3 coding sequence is TGTGCCAGCACCCTAGACAGTCTCTCCTACGAGCAGTACTTC.

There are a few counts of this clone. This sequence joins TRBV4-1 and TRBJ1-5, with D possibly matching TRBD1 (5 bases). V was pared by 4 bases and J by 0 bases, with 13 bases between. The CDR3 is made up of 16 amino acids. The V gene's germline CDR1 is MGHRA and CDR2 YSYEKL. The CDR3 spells CASSLMGGDSNQPQHF. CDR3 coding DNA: TGCGCCAGCAGCCTCATGGGGGGGGATAGCAATCAGCCCCAGCATTTT.

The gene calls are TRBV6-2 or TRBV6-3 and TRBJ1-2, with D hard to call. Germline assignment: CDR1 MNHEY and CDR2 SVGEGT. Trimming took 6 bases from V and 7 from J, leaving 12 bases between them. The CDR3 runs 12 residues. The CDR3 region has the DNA TGTGCCAGCAGCCTACGGGAGGTTGGCTACACCTTC. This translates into CASSLREVGYTF.

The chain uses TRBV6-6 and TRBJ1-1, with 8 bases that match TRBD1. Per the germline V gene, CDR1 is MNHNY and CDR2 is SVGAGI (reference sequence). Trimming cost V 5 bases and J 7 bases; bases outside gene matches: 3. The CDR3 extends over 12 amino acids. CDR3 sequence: CASSVTGVEAFF. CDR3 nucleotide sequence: TGTGCCAGCAGTGTGACAGGGGTTGAAGCTTTCTTT.

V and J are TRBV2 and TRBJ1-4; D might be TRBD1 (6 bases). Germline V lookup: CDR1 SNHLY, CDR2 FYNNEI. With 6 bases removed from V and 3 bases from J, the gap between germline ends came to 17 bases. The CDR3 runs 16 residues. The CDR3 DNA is TGTGCCAGCAGGACAAGACCGACAGGCCCTAATGAAAAACTGTTTTTT. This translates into CASRTRPTGPNEKLFF.

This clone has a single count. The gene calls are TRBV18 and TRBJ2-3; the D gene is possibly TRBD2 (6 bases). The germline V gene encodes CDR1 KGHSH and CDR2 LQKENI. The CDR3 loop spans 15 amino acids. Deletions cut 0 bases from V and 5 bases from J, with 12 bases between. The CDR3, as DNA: TGTGCCAGCTCACCACCGGGGGGTTCGGGAGATACGCAGTATTTT. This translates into CASSPPGGSGDTQYF.

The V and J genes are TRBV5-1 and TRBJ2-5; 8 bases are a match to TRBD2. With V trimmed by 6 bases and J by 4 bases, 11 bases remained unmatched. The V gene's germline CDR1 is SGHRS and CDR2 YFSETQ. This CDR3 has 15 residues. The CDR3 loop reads CASNDSGGGRETQYF. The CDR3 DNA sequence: TGCGCCAGCAACGATTCGGGCGGGGGGCGAGAGACCCAGTACTTC.

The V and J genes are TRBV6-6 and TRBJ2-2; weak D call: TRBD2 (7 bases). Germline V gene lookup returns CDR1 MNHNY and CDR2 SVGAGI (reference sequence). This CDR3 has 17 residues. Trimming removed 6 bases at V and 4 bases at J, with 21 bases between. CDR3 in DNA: TGTGCCAGCAGCCGAAGAGGGGGGGCATCAGCCACCGGGGAGCTGTTTTTT. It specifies CASSRRGGASATGELFF.

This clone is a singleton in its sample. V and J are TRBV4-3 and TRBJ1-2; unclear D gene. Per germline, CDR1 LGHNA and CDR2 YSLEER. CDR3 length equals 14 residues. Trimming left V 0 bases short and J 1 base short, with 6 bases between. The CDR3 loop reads CASSQDLLNYGYTF. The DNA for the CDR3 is TGCGCCAGCAGCCAAGACCTTCTTAACTATGGCTACACCTTC.

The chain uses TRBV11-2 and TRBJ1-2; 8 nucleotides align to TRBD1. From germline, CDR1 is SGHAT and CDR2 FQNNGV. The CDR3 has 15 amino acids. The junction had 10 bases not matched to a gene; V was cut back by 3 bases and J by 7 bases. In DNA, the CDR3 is TGTGCCAGCAGCTTCTCCGGGACAGGAGATCGTGGCTACACCTTC. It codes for CASSFSGTGDRGYTF.

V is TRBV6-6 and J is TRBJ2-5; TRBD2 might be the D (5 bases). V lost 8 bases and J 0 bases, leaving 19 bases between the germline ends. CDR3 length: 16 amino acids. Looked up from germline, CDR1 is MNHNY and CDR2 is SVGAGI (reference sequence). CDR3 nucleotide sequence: TGTGCCAGCCTAGCCGGGGTCCTACGCGACCAAGAGACCCAGTACTTC. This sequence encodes CASLAGVLRDQETQYF.

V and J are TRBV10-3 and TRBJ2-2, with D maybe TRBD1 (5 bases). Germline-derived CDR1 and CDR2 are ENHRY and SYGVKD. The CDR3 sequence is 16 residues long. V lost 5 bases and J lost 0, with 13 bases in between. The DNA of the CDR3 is TGTGCCATCAGTCAGCTAGGGGAATCGAACACCGGGGAGCTGTTTTTT. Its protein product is CAISQLGESNTGELFF.

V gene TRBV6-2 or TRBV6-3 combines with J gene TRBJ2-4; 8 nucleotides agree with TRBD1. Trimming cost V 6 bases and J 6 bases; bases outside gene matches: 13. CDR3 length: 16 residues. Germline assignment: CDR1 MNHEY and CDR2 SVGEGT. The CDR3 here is CASSRWTGLTGNIQYF. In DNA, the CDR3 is TGTGCCAGCAGCCGTTGGACAGGGCTTACAGGAAACATTCAGTACTTC.

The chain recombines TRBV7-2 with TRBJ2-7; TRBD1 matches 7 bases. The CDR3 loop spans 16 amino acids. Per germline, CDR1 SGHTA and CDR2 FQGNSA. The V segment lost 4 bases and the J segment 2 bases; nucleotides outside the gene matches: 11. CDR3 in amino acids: CASSSQGSKLTYEQYF. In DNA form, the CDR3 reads TGTGCCAGCAGCTCACAGGGGTCCAAATTAACCTACGAGCAGTACTTC.

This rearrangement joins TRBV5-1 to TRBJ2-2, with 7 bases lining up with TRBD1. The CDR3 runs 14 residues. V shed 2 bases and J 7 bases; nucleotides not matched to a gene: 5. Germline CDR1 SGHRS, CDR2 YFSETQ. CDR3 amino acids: CASSLWQGDGELFF. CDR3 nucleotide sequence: TGCGCCAGCAGCTTATGGCAGGGGGACGGGGAGCTGTTTTTT.